This entry describes one T cell receptor (beta chain). What it recognizes is unknown. The source of the sample is a study of T cell responses to AZD1222 COVID-19 vaccine. The study's findings and limits: Spike-specific TCR breadth and depth rose after two AZD1222 doses.

Profiling relied on immunoSEQ multiplex PCR, and the TCRdb table lists in-frame clones only, not all of them. The sample contains approximately 94,000 clones, roughly nine tenths of which appear only once. CDR1 is MNHEY and CDR2 is SVGEGT in the germline V gene. The length of the CDR3 is 16 residues. The V gene lost 0 bases and the J gene lost 4 bases, with 16 bases spanning the gap. The chain has TRBV6-2 or TRBV6-3 and TRBJ2-7; TRBD2 might be the D (6 bases). The clonotype comes from an adult in good health. Source: peripheral blood, taken on day 0 of AZD1222 vaccination. This CDR3 is CASSYSNIGSGYEQYF. CDR3 coding DNA: TGTGCCAGCAGTTACTCGAATATCGGGAGTGGTTACGAGCAGTACTTC.